The rows below give T cell receptor beta chains drawn from one sample of a study of control samples from healthy donors and cancer patients. Profiled with immunoSEQ multiplex PCR; TCRdb holds only in-frame clones, not every one. The repertoire holds 90,000 to 95,000 clones, just under 85% seen once, with approximately 19% in the top ten. Sample: blood. The receptor source for this set is a man in his thirties or forties in good health. The CDR3 runs from the conserved cysteine through the conserved F or W. Fields, in order: J gene, clone size, D gene, V gene, CDR3 DNA, CDR3 protein. A D gene is named only where the DNA matches it firmly. Clone size is not always given. Where it is, it says once, few, many or a class for expanded clones.

J gene: TRBJ1-5
clone size: once
D gene: -
V gene: TRBV6-6
CDR3 DNA: TGTGCCAGCAGTTATTTAGCAGGGGGCAATCAGCCCCAGCATTTT
CDR3 protein: CASSYLAGGNQPQHF

J gene: TRBJ1-2
clone size: -
D gene: TRBD1
V gene: TRBV3-1/TRBV3-2
CDR3 DNA: TGTGCCAGCAGCACCCGACAGGGGTATGGCTACACCTTC
CDR3 protein: CASSTRQGYGYTF

J gene: TRBJ1-2
clone size: -
D gene: -
V gene: TRBV7-3
CDR3 DNA: TGTGCCAGCAGCTTAACGGGCTTGGCGGGCTATGGCTACACCTTC
CDR3 protein: CASSLTGLAGYGYTF

J gene: TRBJ1-6
clone size: once
D gene: -
V gene: TRBV28
CDR3 DNA: TGTGCCAGCAGCCCTACAGGGACCTATAATTCACCCCTCCACTTT
CDR3 protein: CASSPTGTYNSPLHF

J gene: TRBJ2-4
clone size: -
D gene: -
V gene: TRBV3-1/TRBV3-2
CDR3 DNA: TGTGCCAGCAGCCAAGGGACATATCAAAACATTCAGTACTTC
CDR3 protein: CASSQGTYQNIQYF

J gene: TRBJ2-5
clone size: -
D gene: -
V gene: TRBV24-1
CDR3 DNA: TGTGCCACCAGTGATTCCGTCAGGGGGAGGGAGACCCAGTACTTC
CDR3 protein: CATSDSVRGRETQYF

J gene: TRBJ2-1
clone size: -
D gene: -
V gene: TRBV2
CDR3 DNA: TGTGCCAGCAGTGAAATTGATGAGCAGTTCTTC
CDR3 protein: CASSEIDEQFF

J gene: TRBJ2-3
clone size: -
D gene: -
V gene: TRBV6-5
CDR3 DNA: TGTGCCAGCAGTTTGGGACTCCCCCCAGATACGCAGTATTTT
CDR3 protein: CASSLGLPPDTQYF

J gene: TRBJ1-2
clone size: -
D gene: -
V gene: TRBV12-3/TRBV12-4
CDR3 DNA: TGTGCCAGCACCCGGGACATTTACTATGGCTACACCTTC
CDR3 protein: CASTRDIYYGYTF

J gene: TRBJ1-5
clone size: once
D gene: -
V gene: TRBV6-1
CDR3 DNA: TGTGCCAGCAGTAAAGCTTCACAGGGAGCGGGTCAGCCCCAGCATTTT
CDR3 protein: CASSKASQGAGQPQHF

J gene: TRBJ1-3
clone size: -
D gene: TRBD1
V gene: TRBV10-3
CDR3 DNA: TGTGCCATCAGTGAACGGGACAGGGGGAAAAACACCATATATTTT
CDR3 protein: CAISERDRGKNTIYF

J gene: TRBJ2-7
clone size: -
D gene: -
V gene: TRBV27
CDR3 DNA: TGTGCCAGCAGTCGACAGAATTACTACGAGCAGTACTTC
CDR3 protein: CASSRQNYYEQYF

J gene: TRBJ1-4
clone size: -
D gene: -
V gene: TRBV6-5
CDR3 DNA: TGTGCCAGCAGTTACTCACGGATGCGGGCTCTGGAAAAACTGTTTTTT
CDR3 protein: CASSYSRMRALEKLFF

J gene: TRBJ2-5
clone size: -
D gene: -
V gene: TRBV28
CDR3 DNA: TGTGCCAGCCGTCTAGCCGGTCAGACCCAGTACTTC
CDR3 protein: CASRLAGQTQYF

J gene: TRBJ2-7
clone size: few
D gene: -
V gene: TRBV30
CDR3 DNA: TGTGCCTGGAGTGGGACAGCCTACGAGCAGTACTTC
CDR3 protein: CAWSGTAYEQYF

J gene: TRBJ2-7
clone size: -
D gene: TRBD1
V gene: TRBV27
CDR3 DNA: TGTGCCAGCAGCTCCGGGACAGGGGACGCCTACGAGCAGTACTTC
CDR3 protein: CASSSGTGDAYEQYF

J gene: TRBJ2-3
clone size: -
D gene: TRBD1
V gene: TRBV5-6
CDR3 DNA: TGTGCCAGCAGCTTCCCAGGGGGTACAGATACGCAGTATTTT
CDR3 protein: CASSFPGGTDTQYF

J gene: TRBJ2-3
clone size: -
D gene: -
V gene: TRBV28
CDR3 DNA: TGTGCCAGCAGTCAAGTGAAGGGGCACACAGATACGCAGTATTTT
CDR3 protein: CASSQVKGHTDTQYF

J gene: TRBJ1-2
clone size: -
D gene: TRBD1
V gene: TRBV13
CDR3 DNA: TGTGCCAGCAGCATCCGGGACAGCTATGGCTACACCTTC
CDR3 protein: CASSIRDSYGYTF

J gene: TRBJ1-5
clone size: -
D gene: TRBD1
V gene: TRBV2
CDR3 DNA: TGTGCCAGCAGTGTTGACAGGGGGAGCAATCAGCCCCAGCATTTT
CDR3 protein: CASSVDRGSNQPQHF

J gene: TRBJ2-2
clone size: many
D gene: TRBD1
V gene: TRBV18
CDR3 DNA: TGTGCCAGCTCTCCGGACAGGTTGACCGGGGAGCTGTTTTTT
CDR3 protein: CASSPDRLTGELFF